What follows are 14 T cell receptor beta chains derived from one specimen sequenced in a study of blood T cell repertoires in COVID-19. The assay was immunoSEQ multiplex PCR, and TCRdb's table has in-frame clones only and misses some. The top ten hold 6.5% to 7.5% of the sample, which has roughly 180,000 clones, roughly 88% seen once. The sequenced sample consisted of peripheral blood. These receptors were collected from a woman aged 35 to 49 with COVID-19, enrolled during active disease.

V usage is TRBV21-1 and J usage is TRBJ1-2. TRBV21-1 is a documented pseudogene. CDR3 length equals 16 residues. CDR3 in DNA: TGTGCCAGCAGCCGGGGGGAGGGGACTATATTACATGGCTACACCTTC. Protein product: CASSRGEGTILHGYTF.

This chain uses TRBV7-2 with TRBJ1-5; D gene uncertain. The germline V gene encodes CDR1 SGHTA and CDR2 FQGNSA. The CDR3 has 12 residues. V lost 3 bases and J lost 6, with 6 bases in between. CDR3 protein: CASSFTGQPQHF. The CDR3 DNA follows: TGTGCCAGCAGCTTTACGGGTCAGCCCCAGCATTTT.

The rearrangement uses TRBV11-2 and TRBJ1-1; no definite D call. Looked up from germline, CDR1 is SGHAT and CDR2 is FQNNGV. This CDR3 is 15 amino acids long. V lost 5 bases and J 1 base, leaving 14 bases between the germline ends. Written as DNA, the CDR3 is TGTGCCAGCAGCCCACGGGAGGACCAGAACACTGAAGCTTTCTTT. This codes for CASSPREDQNTEAFF.

The V and J genes are TRBV6-6 and TRBJ2-3, with TRBD2 matching over 9 bases. Unmatched junction bases numbered 8, after V lost 5 bases and J lost 2 bases. Germline values: CDR1 MNHNY, CDR2 SVGAGI (reference sequence). CDR3 length: 16 amino acids. CDR3 loop: CASSGVLAGITDTQYF. CDR3 nucleotides: TGTGCCAGCAGTGGGGTGCTAGCGGGAATCACAGATACGCAGTATTTT.

The rearrangement links TRBV7-8 to TRBJ1-5, with D possibly being TRBD1 (5 bases). The CDR3 has 16 residues. The V gene lost 1 base and the J gene lost 4 bases, with 14 bases spanning the gap. Germline V gene data show CDR1 as SGHVS and CDR2 as FQNEAQ. The CDR3 here is CASSLEAGPGNQPQHF. The DNA of the CDR3 is TGTGCCAGCAGCTTAGAGGCAGGGCCAGGAAATCAGCCCCAGCATTTT.

J is TRBJ1-2 and V is TRBV19; D gene uncertain. The V gene lost 5 bases and the J gene lost 8 bases, with 15 bases spanning the gap. Looked up from germline, CDR1 is LNHDA and CDR2 is SQIVND (reference sequence). The CDR3 has 13 amino acids. The CDR3 spells CASSYGGFAGYTF. The CDR3 nucleotides are TGTGCCAGTAGTTATGGAGGGTTTGCGGGCTACACCTTC.

V is TRBV6-1 and J is TRBJ1-3; D gene ambiguous. CDR1 and CDR2 from the germline V gene are MNHNS and SASEGT. The CDR3 covers 16 residues. Trimming stripped 1 base from V and 4 bases from J, with 14 bases between. The CDR3 loop is CASSEVARVEGNTIYF. The DNA of the CDR3 is TGTGCCAGCAGTGAAGTGGCGAGGGTGGAGGGAAACACCATATATTTT.

This clone came up a few times. The genes are TRBV4-2 and TRBJ2-2, with D hard to call. This CDR3 spans 16 amino acids. The germline CDR1 and CDR2 sequences are LGHNA and YNFKEQ. The V end was cut by 0 bases, the J end by 1 base, with 9 bases between. The CDR3 DNA reads as TGTGCCAGCAGCCAAGATGCTAGTTTGAACACCGGGGAGCTGTTTTTT. It specifies CASSQDASLNTGELFF.

This chain uses TRBV19 with TRBJ2-7; 7 bases agree with TRBD1. V lost 6 bases and J lost 4; bases outside the gene matches: 0. The CDR3 runs 11 residues. Germline V gene data show CDR1 as LNHDA and CDR2 as SQIVND (reference sequence). The DNA of the CDR3 is TGTGCCAGTAGGACAGGGTACGAGCAGTACTTC. Its protein is CASRTGYEQYF.

In its sample, this clone was seen once. The chain is built from TRBV15 and TRBJ1-3, with a possible D match to TRBD1 (5 bases). Trimming cost V 5 bases and J 6 bases, with 11 bases left between them. The germline V gene encodes CDR1 LNHNV and CDR2 YYDKDF (reference sequence). The CDR3 covers 13 residues. The CDR3 nucleotides read TGTGCCACCAGCCCCCGGGGGGAAAACACCATATATTTT. Translation gives CATSPRGENTIYF.

V usage is TRBV2 and J usage is TRBJ2-1; weak D call: TRBD1 (5 bases). Between the trimmed V and J ends, which lost 4 bases and 2 bases, there was a span of 9 bases. The CDR3 has 14 amino acids. CDR1 is SNHLY and CDR2 is FYNNEI in the germline V gene. CDR3 DNA sequence: TGTGCCAGCAGTGCAGACAGTCCCTACAATGAGCAGTTCTTC. This encodes CASSADSPYNEQFF.

The rearrangement joins TRBV11-3 to TRBJ1-1; D is unclear. Germline V gene data show CDR1 as SGHNT and CDR2 as YENEEA. V gave up 0 bases and J gave up 5 bases, with 13 bases separating them. The CDR3 sequence is 15 residues long. The CDR3 DNA follows: TGTGCCAGCAGCTTAGAGTCGGGGTATACGACTGAAGCTTTCTTT. It specifies CASSLESGYTTEAFF.

J is TRBJ1-1 and V is TRBV28; weak D call: TRBD1 (6 bases). This CDR3 contains 13 residues. CDR1 and CDR2 (germline): MDHEN, SYDVKM. V was clipped by 6 bases and J by 4 bases, with 12 bases between them. CDR3 amino acids: CASRKGGATEAFF. The CDR3 DNA sequence: TGTGCCAGCAGGAAAGGGGGGGCCACTGAAGCTTTCTTT.

The chain recombines TRBV18 with TRBJ2-7; 7 bases fit TRBD1. V lost 2 bases and J lost 0; bases outside the gene matches: 10. CDR1 is KGHSH, CDR2 LQKENI, per germline. The CDR3 has 17 amino acids. The CDR3 loop is CASSPKVGPGGSYEQYF. The CDR3, as DNA: TGTGCCAGCTCACCAAAGGTCGGGCCAGGGGGCTCCTACGAGCAGTACTTC.